These 24 T cell receptor beta chains were all obtained from the same sample, sequenced in a study of cytomegalovirus exposure and HLA in healthy donors (dated by TCRdb to 2017 to 2019). Libraries were made using the immunoSEQ multiplex PCR assay. For the multiplex PCR, a mixture combining 60 forward primers for TCR Vbeta segments and 13 reverse primers for TCR Jbeta segments was used. Held by TCRdb, this immuneACCESS table contains in-frame sequences only and omits some clones. Under half of the omission traces to an unresolved V gene where checked; the cause of the rest is unknown. The sample profile shows around 27,000 clones; 60% to 80% of them were found once. Around two fifths of the sample is held by the ten biggest clonotypes. Sequenced input: PBMCs. These receptors were taken from a male donor in good health and CMV-seropositive.

This clone occurred a few times. CDR3 amino acids: CASSDSVAFGTDTQYF. The CDR3 region has the DNA TGTGCCAGCAGTGACAGTGTAGCCTTTGGGACAGATACGCAGTATTTT. This chain links TRBV6-4 with TRBJ2-3; D not certain. The CDR3 runs 16 residues. The V and J ends lost 2 bases and 3 bases respectively, with 15 bases between them. Per germline, CDR1 MRHNA and CDR2 SNTAGT.

The CDR3 bases are TGTGCCAGCAGTGTGGACAGGCTGGTCAATCAGCCCCAGCATTTT. It encodes CASSVDRLVNQPQHF. This sequence joins TRBV6-5 and TRBJ1-5; the match to TRBD1 covers 7 bases. With 5 bases clipped from V and 3 bases from J, the junction kept 7 bases outside the gene matches. The CDR3 extends over 15 amino acids. CDR1 is MNHEY, CDR2 SVGAGI, per germline.

The genes are TRBV30 and TRBJ1-2; 10 positions match TRBD1. The V gene's germline CDR1 is GTSNPN and CDR2 SVGIG (reference sequence). This CDR3 has 13 amino acids. After removal of 1 base from V and 6 bases from J, the junction contained 2 bases not matched to a gene. The CDR3 DNA follows: TGTGCCTGGAGTGGACAGGGGGCGGATGGCTACACCTTC. This gives the protein CAWSGQGADGYTF.

This sequence joins TRBV6-7 and TRBJ1-5; 9 nucleotides align to TRBD1. TRBV6-7 is treated as an ORF (open reading frame) with a function not yet certain. Losses at the gene ends were 4 bases for V and 0 bases for J; bases not matched to a gene: 16. CDR3 size: 20 residues. The CDR3 spells CASSSLGTGQGVYSNQPQHF. The CDR3 bases are TGTGCCAGCAGTTCCCTTGGGACAGGGCAGGGGGTATATAGCAATCAGCCCCAGCATTTT.

The chain couples TRBV5-1 to TRBJ1-1; TRBD1 aligns across 11 bases. Germline V gene lookup returns CDR1 SGHRS and CDR2 YFSETQ. Losses at the gene ends were 5 bases for V and 5 bases for J; bases not matched to a gene: 2. This CDR3 comprises 13 residues. The CDR3 is CASRGQGGTEAFF. The DNA of the CDR3 is TGCGCCAGCAGGGGACAGGGGGGGACTGAAGCTTTCTTT.

The gene calls are TRBV13 and TRBJ2-7, with TRBD2 matching 11 bases. This CDR3 spans 15 amino acids. From germline, CDR1 is PRHDT and CDR2 FYEKMQ (reference sequence). The V and J ends lost 5 bases and 4 bases, in that order; junction bases with no gene match: 7. DNA for the CDR3: TGTGCCAGCAGCCCAGGGACTAGCGGAGGGTACGAGCAGTACTTC. Its translation: CASSPGTSGGYEQYF.

The chain recombines TRBV9 with TRBJ1-2; TRBD1 is a possible D gene (6 bases). In germline, CDR1 is SGDLS, CDR2 YYNGEE. V dropped 1 base and J dropped 4 bases, with 14 bases sitting between them. CDR3 size: 15 residues. The CDR3 here is CASSVSGQPIYGYTF. CDR3 bases: TGTGCCAGCAGCGTAAGTGGACAGCCAATCTATGGCTACACCTTC.

The CDR3 region is CASSDSLGYTF. CDR3 nucleotide sequence: TGTGCCAGCAGTGACTCCTTGGGCTACACCTTC. The rearrangement uses TRBV6-4 and TRBJ1-2, with D hard to call. This CDR3 has 11 amino acids. Trimming removed 0 bases from V and 8 bases from J, with 4 bases in between. Germline V gene lookup returns CDR1 MRHNA and CDR2 SNTAGT.

This chain links TRBV7-3 with TRBJ1-1, with D possibly TRBD1 on 5 matching bases. The CDR3 totals 14 residues. Per germline, CDR1 SGHTA and CDR2 FQGTGA. V was cut by 6 bases and J by 5 bases, with 16 bases left in between. In DNA form, the CDR3 reads TGTGCCAGCAGTTGGGTGGGGCGGGGTACTGAAGCTTTCTTT. Its translation is CASSWVGRGTEAFF.

This clone has only a few counts. This chain connects TRBV29-1 to TRBJ1-2, with D unclear. V lost 4 bases and J 8 bases, leaving 11 bases between the germline ends. Per germline, CDR1 SQVTM and CDR2 ANQGSEA. The CDR3 has 11 amino acids. Written as DNA, the CDR3 is TGCAGCGTTGGGATGGGCAACGGCTACACCTTC. Amino acid sequence: CSVGMGNGYTF. Full variable domain (outside the CDR3, taken from reference TRBV29-1 and TRBJ1-2): SAVISQKPSRDICQRGTSLTIQCQVDSQVTMMFWYRQQPGQSLTLIATANQGSEATYESGFVIDKFPISRPNLTFSTLTVSNMSPEDSSIYLCSVGMGNGYTFGSGTRLTVV.

The V and J genes are TRBV2 and TRBJ1-2; D perhaps matches TRBD1 (5 bases). This CDR3 comprises 15 residues. CDR1 SNHLY and CDR2 FYNNEI come from the germline V gene. Trimming shortened V by 2 bases and J by 4 bases, and 14 bases separated the two germline ends. CDR3 nucleotides: TGTGCCAGCAGTGAAAATGGGGCAGGAATCTATGGCTACACCTTC. Translated: CASSENGAGIYGYTF. The variable domain in full, completed from reference TRBV2 and TRBJ1-2, reads EPEVTQTPSHQVTQMGQEVILRCVPISNHLYFYWYRQILGQKVEFLVSFYNNEISEKSEIFDDQFSVERPDGSNFTLKIRSTKLEDSAMYFCASSENGAGIYGYTFGSGTRLTVV.

In nucleotides, the CDR3 is TGTGCCAGCAGTGAACTGGGGACAGGGTTAGGCTACACCTTC. Translated, it gives CASSELGTGLGYTF. The chain uses TRBV2 and TRBJ1-2; 9 nucleotides agree with TRBD1. Per germline, CDR1 SNHLY and CDR2 FYNNEI. CDR3 length: 14 residues. V was clipped by 2 bases and J by 8 bases; unmatched bases: 6.

This clone was detected a few times. The chain joins TRBV11-2 to TRBJ1-5; the D gene is possibly TRBD1 (6 bases). The CDR3 length is 16 residues. V was clipped by 0 bases and J by 2 bases, with 11 bases between them. The V gene's germline CDR1 is SGHAT and CDR2 FQNNGV. The CDR3 coding sequence is TGTGCCAGCAGCTTAGACACAGGGTTGGGCAATCAGCCCCAGCATTTT. This codes for CASSLDTGLGNQPQHF.

The chain recombines TRBV29-1 with TRBJ1-5, with 12 bases that match TRBD1. The germline V gene encodes CDR1 SQVTM and CDR2 ANQGSEA. V was pared by 4 bases and J by 2 bases, with 9 bases of the junction left unmatched. The CDR3 runs to 17 residues. The CDR3 spells CSVAGQGATGGNQPQHF. The CDR3 DNA sequence: TGCAGCGTTGCGGGACAGGGGGCAACCGGGGGCAATCAGCCCCAGCATTTT.

The J gene is TRBJ1-4, the V gene TRBV28; no firm D call. Germline assignment: CDR1 MDHEN and CDR2 SYDVKM. CDR3 length equals 15 residues. Trimming shortened V by 6 bases and J by 4 bases, and 15 bases separated the two germline ends. The CDR3 nucleotides read TGTGCCAGCAGCCTGCCGACTGCTAATAATGAAAAACTGTTTTTT. The encoded protein is CASSLPTANNEKLFF.

This rearrangement joins TRBV29-1 to TRBJ1-3; the D gene is possibly TRBD1 (5 bases). Germline-derived CDR1 and CDR2 are SQVTM and ANQGSEA. V gave up 7 bases and J gave up 4 bases, with 14 bases separating them. This CDR3 region has 13 residues. As DNA, the CDR3 is TGCAGCGCGGGGGGATTAGACGGAAACACCATATATTTT. It yields the protein CSAGGLDGNTIYF.

The chain links TRBV5-1 to TRBJ1-2; no clear D gene. The V end lost 2 bases, the J end lost 2 bases, and 16 bases lay between the germline ends. From germline, CDR1 is SGHRS and CDR2 YFSETQ. CDR3 length equals 16 residues. The CDR3: CASSFGIGDQNYGYTF. The CDR3 DNA reads TGCGCCAGCAGCTTCGGTATCGGAGACCAAAACTATGGCTACACCTTC.

This chain connects TRBV27 to TRBJ2-1; D unresolved. V shed 2 bases and J shed 3 bases, with 11 bases lying between them. This CDR3 has 15 residues. The germline V gene has CDR1 MNHEY and CDR2 SMNVEV (reference sequence). The CDR3 coding sequence is TGTGCCAGCAGTTTAGAGACTCCTTACTACAATGAGCAGTTCTTC. Amino acid sequence: CASSLETPYYNEQFF.

In its sample, this clone was seen once. The chain couples TRBV9 to TRBJ1-1; a possible D gene is TRBD1 (5 bases). The CDR3 spans 13 residues. CDR1 is SGDLS and CDR2 is YYNGEE in the germline V gene. Trimming shortened V by 4 bases and J by 3 bases, and 10 bases separated the two germline ends. In nucleotides, the CDR3 is TGTGCCAGCAGCACAGCGGGGGACACTGAAGCTTTCTTT. Amino acid sequence: CASSTAGDTEAFF.

J is TRBJ2-1 and V is TRBV12-5, with D possibly being TRBD2 (7 bases). V was clipped by 3 bases and J by 12 bases, with 15 bases between them. The CDR3 runs to 13 residues. Looked up from germline, CDR1 is LGHNT and CDR2 is FRNRAP. CDR3 nucleotide sequence: TGTGCTAGTGGTTTAGGCCCGGGGGGCGTGCAGTTCTTC. Its translation: CASGLGPGGVQFF. The variable domain in full, completed from reference TRBV12-5 and TRBJ2-1, reads DARVTQTPRHKVTEMGQEVTMRCQPILGHNTVFWYRQTMMQGLELLAYFRNRAPLDDSGMPKDRFSAEMPDATLATLKIQPSEPRDSAVYFCASGLGPGGVQFFGPGTRLTVL.

The chain has TRBV30 and TRBJ1-2; 10 bases align to TRBD1. Germline trimming cut 4 bases from V and 9 bases from J; bases unmatched to any gene: 8. The length of the CDR3 is 13 residues. Germline V gene data show CDR1 as GTSNPN and CDR2 as SVGIG (reference sequence). CDR3 in amino acids: CAWTGQGFRSYTF. Here the CDR3 DNA reads TGTGCCTGGACGGGACAGGGGTTTAGAAGCTACACCTTC.

The chain joins TRBV5-1 to TRBJ1-1; D possibly corresponds to TRBD1 (6 bases). Germline lookup yields CDR1 SGHRS and CDR2 YFSETQ. Trimming took 4 bases from V and 3 from J, leaving 16 bases between them. The CDR3 runs 15 residues. In DNA, the CDR3 is TGCGCCAGCAGCCGCAAACAGGGTCTCGACACTGAAGCTTTCTTT. Translating it yields CASSRKQGLDTEAFF. Supplemented by reference TRBV5-1 and TRBJ1-1, the full variable domain reads KAGVTQTPRYLIKTRGQQVTLSCSPISGHRSVSWYQQTPGQGLQFLFEYFSETQRNKGNFPGRFSGRQFSNSRSEMNVSTLELGDSALYLCASSRKQGLDTEAFFGQGTRLTVV.

V usage is TRBV14 and J usage is TRBJ1-1; TRBD1 agrees at 8 bases. Germline CDR1 is SGHDN and CDR2 is FVKESK. V lost 4 bases to trimming and J lost 4 bases; unmatched junction nucleotides: 11. The CDR3 has 16 amino acids. CDR3 nucleotides: TGTGCCAGCAGCCGACAGGGGATGAGGGGAAGCACTGAAGCTTTCTTT. It specifies CASSRQGMRGSTEAFF. The whole variable domain, remainder taken from reference TRBV14 and TRBJ1-1, is EAGVTQFPSHSVIEKGQTVTLRCDPISGHDNLYWYRRVMGKEIKFLLHFVKESKQDESGMPNNRFLAERTGGTYSTLKVQPAELEDSGVYFCASSRQGMRGSTEAFFGQGTRLTVV.

The CDR3 DNA reads as TGTGCCAGCAGTTTAAACAGGGATTACGAGCAGTACTTC. Protein: CASSLNRDYEQYF. This sequence joins TRBV27 and TRBJ2-7; D perhaps matches TRBD1 (6 bases). V was pared by 2 bases and J by 4 bases, with 9 bases between. The CDR3 extends over 13 amino acids. Looked up from germline, CDR1 is MNHEY and CDR2 is SMNVEV (reference sequence).